Each of the 5 T cell receptor beta chains below was sequenced from the same sample in a study of blood T cell repertoires in COVID-19. Clones were read by immunoSEQ multiplex PCR, and TCRdb kept only the in-frame ones, dropping some. The table has around 300,000 clones, approximately 90% seen once; the top ten hold approximately 1.6%. Sequenced: peripheral blood. These receptor sequences come from a woman aged 30 to 39 with COVID-19, enrolled during active disease.

The chain is built from TRBV28 and TRBJ1-4; D gene ambiguous. The CDR3 has 14 amino acids. Germline values: CDR1 MDHEN, CDR2 SYDVKM. The V and J ends lost 3 bases and 7 bases respectively, with 12 bases between them. The CDR3 reads CASSLVAGGEKLFF. The CDR3 nucleotides read TGTGCCAGCAGTTTGGTGGCTGGAGGTGAAAAACTGTTTTTT.

The rearrangement links TRBV18 to TRBJ1-2; D ambiguous. Trimming removed 6 bases at V and 2 bases at J, with 10 bases between. The CDR3 extends over 13 amino acids. Germline V gene data show CDR1 as KGHSH and CDR2 as LQKENI. Here the CDR3 DNA reads TGTGCCAGCTCGGAGAGCTCCAACTATGGCTACACCTTC. It codes for CASSESSNYGYTF.

The V gene is TRBV6-2 or TRBV6-3, the J gene TRBJ1-6, with 10 nucleotides matching TRBD1. Germline V lookup: CDR1 MNHEY, CDR2 SVGEGT. The J segment lost 10 bases and the V segment lost 2 bases, leaving 8 bases of the junction unmatched. This CDR3 has 16 amino acids. This chain's CDR3 is CASSYETGGLWSPLHF. For the CDR3, the DNA is TGTGCCAGCAGTTACGAGACAGGGGGCCTTTGGTCACCCCTCCACTTT.

This clone was seen once. One junction end does not reproduce the germline sequence, and a read error may be involved. The rearrangement joins TRBV18 to TRBJ1-5; perhaps TRBD1 as D (6 bases). The CDR3 runs to 17 residues. The germline CDR1 and CDR2 sequences are KGHSH and LQKENI. DNA of the CDR3: TGTGCCAGCTCGCCACCTGGCCCTCAGGGGTTCAATCAGCCCCAGCATTTT. Translating it yields CASSPPGPQGFNQPQHF. The full variable domain, rest sourced from reference TRBV18 and TRBJ1-5, is NAGVMQNPRHLVRRRGQEARLRCSPMKGHSHVYWYRQLPEEGLKFMVYLQKENIIDESGMPKERFSAEFPKEGPSILRIQQVVRGDSAAYFCASSPPGPQGFNQPQHFGDGTRLSIL.

In DNA, the CDR3 is TGTGCCAGCAGTTACGTGGAGGGCTACGAGCAGTACTTC. Translation gives CASSYVEGYEQYF. V and J are TRBV6-6 and TRBJ2-7; TRBD2 might be the D (6 bases). CDR3 size: 13 residues. V lost 2 bases, J lost 3 bases, and 8 bases lay in between. CDR1 and CDR2 (germline): MNHNY, SVGAGI (reference sequence).